One and the same sample provided the 28 T cell receptor beta chains below, sequenced in a study of tumor-infiltrating lymphocytes in primary liver carcinoma. A primer matching the constant region was used to make TCR beta cDNA from approximately 0.55 ug of total RNA. ARM-PCR, slightly modified, supplied the TCR beta libraries through three nested multiplex PCR rounds. TRBV1-TRBV30 forward primers and a C-beta reverse primer were used in the first two PCR rounds, which each ran for approximately 11 cycles. TCRdb reanalysed the multiplex PCR reads using MiXCR and keeps one entry per CDR3 protein. In the table there are 150,000 to 200,000 distinct CDR3 sequences, roughly 80% of which are singletons. Without any cell sorting, roughly 18-31 mg of bulk tissue yielded co-extracted RNA and DNA. Sequencing was performed on tumor tissue from primary liver carcinoma. The receptors stem from a man aged 35-49 years with primary liver carcinoma and hepatitis B virus infection.

In the case of this clonotype: Sequence at one end of the junction differs from germline and may be a read error. The chain uses TRBV11-1 and TRBJ2-4; TRBD2 aligns across 7 bases. In germline, CDR1 is SGHAT, CDR2 FQDESV (reference sequence). The CDR3 length is 17 residues. The CDR3 nucleotides are TGTGCTAGCATCTTTCCCGGGACTATCGGGACCAAAAATATTCAGTACTTC. It specifies CASIFPGTIGTKNIQYF.

This clonotype has only a few counts. Germline and junction disagree at one end, which may indicate a read error. This chain uses TRBV10-3 with TRBJ2-7, with TRBD2 matching over 9 bases. This CDR3 comprises 18 residues. Germline CDR1 and CDR2: ENHRY and SYGVKD. CDR3 protein: CAIRAPLGTSLTSGEQYF. CDR3 nucleotides: TGTGCCATCAGGGCTCCCCTTGGGACTAGCCTTACGTCTGGCGAGCAGTATTTC.

The chain recombines TRBV2 with TRBJ2-5; tentative D call: TRBD1 (7 bases). Germline V gene lookup returns CDR1 SNHLY and CDR2 FYNNEI. The CDR3 covers 16 residues. V lost 8 bases, J lost 1 base, and 20 bases lay in between. For the CDR3, the DNA is TGTGCCAGCGGGAGGACAGGACAGTCCGTCCAAGAGACCCAGTACTTC. This translates into CASGRTGQSVQETQYF.

About this clonotype: One base away lies a much larger clone, so this may be a sequencing read error. V usage is TRBV5-1 and J usage is TRBJ2-1, with 7 bases that match TRBD2. Germline CDR1 reads SGHRS; CDR2 reads YFSETQ. There are 15 residues in the CDR3. The V gene end was trimmed by 0 bases and the J gene end by 6 bases; junction bases not matched to a gene: 6. The CDR3 reads CASSLVTSYINEQFF. The CDR3, as DNA: TGCGCCAGCAGCTTGGTGACTAGCTATATCAATGAGCAGTTCTTC.

Comments on this clonotype: Relative to the germline gene, one junction end is altered; a read error may explain this. This chain joins TRBV6-1 and TRBJ2-5; possible D gene TRBD2, 5 bases. In germline, CDR1 is MNHNS, CDR2 SASEGT. The CDR3 totals 14 residues. The CDR3, as DNA: TGTGCCAGAAGTGGTGGAGGTGGTGTGGAGACCCAGTACTTC. Translating it yields CARSGGGGVETQYF.

This clonotype has a handful of counts. The junction and the germline gene differ at one end; a read error may be behind it. In DNA form, the CDR3 reads TGTGCCAGTAGCCCTCTTGGGAATGAGCGGTTCTTC. Its protein is CASSPLGNERFF. This chain links TRBV12-3 or TRBV12-4 with TRBJ2-1; D unclear. The CDR3 spans 12 residues.

Remarks on this clonotype: At one boundary the junction diverges from the germline segment, which might be a read error. J is TRBJ1-2 and V is TRBV6-5, with D tentatively TRBD1 (6 bases). This CDR3 spans 13 amino acids. Germline V gene sequence: CDR1 MNHEY, CDR2 SVGAGI. The CDR3 DNA sequence: TGTGCCAGTAGCCAGGACAGCGCGAGCGGCTGCACCTTC. Translated, it gives CASSQDSASGCTF.

With regard to this clonotype: At one of its ends the junction is not consistent with the germline gene, which may arise from a read error. The V gene is TRBV29-1, the J gene TRBJ2-7, with 10 bases aligning to TRBD1. The CDR3 totals 12 residues. Germline CDR1 reads SQVTM; CDR2 reads ANQGSEA. The CDR3 reads CCVGTGDGEQYF. The DNA for the CDR3 is TGCTGCGTTGGGACAGGGGACGGCGAGCAGTACTTC.

In the case of this clonotype: At one boundary the junction diverges from the germline segment, which might be a read error. V gene TRBV6-6 combines with J gene TRBJ1-2; D might be TRBD1 (5 bases). This CDR3 region has 14 residues. CDR1 and CDR2 from the germline V gene are MNHNY and SVGAGI (reference sequence). CDR3 in amino acids: CASSSRGVGYDYTF. The CDR3 DNA is TGTGCCAGTAGTTCACGAGGGGTTGGCTATGACTACACCTTC.

Notes on this clonotype: One end of the junction is discordant with germline, which a read error may explain. V is TRBV11-2 and J is TRBJ1-5; 8 bases align to TRBD1. Germline V CDR1 and CDR2: SGHAT, FQNNGV. The CDR3 sequence is 17 residues long. The CDR3 sequence: CGSSLVGVTGGNQPQHF. As DNA, the CDR3 is TGTGGCAGCAGTTTAGTAGGGGTAACAGGGGGTAATCAGCCCCAGCATTTT.

A remark on this clonotype: Germline is not matched at one junction end, which may reflect a read error. DNA for the CDR3: TGCAGCGTTGCGGGGAGTGTAGGGCGAACCGGGGAGCTGCTCTTT. This codes for CSVAGSVGRTGELLF. The J gene is TRBJ2-2, the V gene TRBV29-1; D is possibly TRBD2 (5 bases). CDR1 and CDR2 (germline): SQVTM, ANQGSEA. The CDR3 loop spans 15 amino acids.

About this clonotype: An end of the junction does not agree with germline; a read error may underlie this. The DNA of the CDR3 is TGCAGCGTTTCGGGACAGGGGGCCGGCAACTATGGCTACAACTTC. Protein sequence: CSVSGQGAGNYGYNF. This chain joins TRBV29-1 and TRBJ1-2; TRBD1 aligns across 12 bases. Germline CDR1 is SQVTM and CDR2 is ANQGSEA. The CDR3 spans 15 residues.

This clonotype was detected a few times. The DNA of the CDR3 is TGTGCCAGTAACTACAATGAGCAGTTCTTC. Encoded protein: CASNYNEQFF. V is TRBV6-1 and J is TRBJ2-1; no definite D call. In germline, CDR1 is MNHNS, CDR2 SASEGT. This CDR3 has 10 residues. Trimming shortened V by 9 bases and J by 3 bases, and 3 bases separated the two germline ends.

Of note for this clonotype: A junction boundary mismatches the germline segment, possibly from a read error. This rearrangement joins TRBV29-1 to TRBJ2-1, with TRBD1 identical over 7 bases. The CDR3 consists of 12 residues. Looked up from germline, CDR1 is SQVTM and CDR2 is ANQGSEA. As DNA, the CDR3 is TGCATCGTTAGAATCCCGGGACAGTTGCAGTTCTTC. Protein: CIVRIPGQLQFF.

As for this clonotype: An end of the junction differs from the germline gene, which may be a read error. The chain links TRBV5-4 to TRBJ2-1; 8 bases line up with TRBD2. This CDR3 contains 15 residues. CDR1 SGHNT and CDR2 YYREEE come from the germline V gene (reference sequence). CDR3 sequence reads: CASSSNSGDFNEQFF. CDR3 DNA sequence: TGTGCCAGCAGCTCCAATAGCGGGGACTTCAATGAGCAGTTCTTT.

Worth noting for this clonotype: A junction end diverges from the germline sequence, so it may reflect a read error. The chain has TRBV4-3 and TRBJ2-3; TRBD2 aligns across 8 bases. Germline V gene data show CDR1 as LGHNA and CDR2 as YSLEER. This CDR3 spans 14 amino acids. The CDR3 sequence: CVSNRGGASDTQYF. In nucleotides, the CDR3 is TGCGTCAGCAACCGGGGGGGTGCATCAGACACGCAGTATTTT.

This rearrangement joins TRBV6-2 or TRBV6-3 to TRBJ1-2; TRBD1 might be the D (6 bases). Germline-derived CDR1 and CDR2 are MNHEY and SVGEGT. The CDR3 consists of 12 residues. Trimming cost V 7 bases and J 7 bases, with 13 bases left between them. Here the CDR3 reads CASNQTGTGYTF. The CDR3 DNA is TGTGCCAGCAATCAAACAGGGACTGGCTACACCTTC.

On this clonotype: The junction differs from germline at one of its ends, possibly a read error. The V and J genes are TRBV5-5 and TRBJ2-3, with a possible D match to TRBD2 (7 bases). CDR3 length: 15 amino acids. Germline V CDR1 and CDR2: SGHKS, YYEKEE (reference sequence). The CDR3 DNA reads as TGTGCAAGCACCCTGGGGGCTAGCGGCACAGATGCGCAGTATTTT. Translated: CASTLGASGTDAQYF.

The chain uses TRBV6-1 and TRBJ2-1, with a weak D call TRBD2 (6 bases). Trimming shortened V by 10 bases and J by 2 bases, and 15 bases separated the two germline ends. Germline V CDR1 and CDR2: MNHNS, SASEGT. This CDR3 comprises 14 residues. Here the CDR3 reads CAISAGSAYNEQFF. In nucleotides, the CDR3 is TGTGCCATCTCGGCGGGGTCGGCCTACAATGAGCAGTTCTTC.

In this sample, this clonotype turned up once. One end of the junction varies from germline; a read error may be responsible. The rearrangement joins TRBV12-3 or TRBV12-4 to TRBJ2-3; a weak D match, TRBD1 (6 bases). CDR3 length: 16 residues. CDR3 DNA: TGTGCTAGCAGTTTAGACATACAGGGAAGTAAATATACGCAGTATTTT. It translates to CASSLDIQGSKYTQYF.

Concerning this clonotype itself: At one end, the junction sequence differs from germline, possibly due to a read error. The chain carries TRBV29-1 and TRBJ2-5, with D maybe TRBD2 (6 bases). In germline, CDR1 is SQVTM, CDR2 ANQGSEA. The CDR3 is 14 residues long. DNA of the CDR3: TGCAGCTGCCACGTTGGGGCGGGGCAAGACACCCAGTACTTC. Translating gives CSCHVGAGQDTQYF.

This clonotype was picked up one time. Sequence at one end of the junction differs from germline and may be a read error. The chain joins TRBV7-7 to TRBJ2-4, with D perhaps assigned TRBD1 or TRBD2 (5 bases each). The CDR3 runs 16 residues. Germline CDR1 is SSHAT and CDR2 is FNYEAQ (reference sequence). CDR3 coding DNA: TGTGCTAGCAGTTTAGGTCCCAGGGAGACCAAAAACATTCAGTACTTC. Translating gives CASSLGPRETKNIQYF.

In regard to this clonotype: The conserved phenylalanine or tryptophan is not found at the CDR3 terminus, so this likely reflects a read error. The chain employs TRBV11-2 and TRBJ2-3, with TRBD2 matching over 7 bases. The CDR3 totals 17 residues. Germline values: CDR1 SGHAT, CDR2 FQNNGV. The CDR3 DNA is TGTGCCAGCAGCTTAGATTCGGGGGAGACTAGCACAGATACACAGTATTAT. Amino acids: CASSLDSGETSTDTQYY.

The chain uses TRBV7-8 and TRBJ2-3; D perhaps matches TRBD2 (5 bases). Germline CDR1 SGHVS, CDR2 FQNEAQ. This CDR3 contains 15 residues. The CDR3 coding sequence is TGTGTCAGTAGCCCCCTACTAGAAATCACAGATACGCAGTATTTT. This sequence encodes CVSSPLLEITDTQYF.

Turning to this clonotype: Germline and junction disagree at one end, which may indicate a read error. This chain connects TRBV4-3 to TRBJ2-7, with a possible D match to TRBD2 (6 bases). The CDR3 consists of 15 residues. CDR1 is LGHNA, CDR2 YSLEER, per germline. The CDR3 here is CARSPDREGGYEEYF. The CDR3 nucleotides read TGCGCCAGAAGCCCCGATAGAGAGGGAGGTTACGAGGAGTACTTC.

V usage is TRBV6-1 and J usage is TRBJ2-5, with D maybe TRBD2 (6 bases). V was shortened by 4 bases and J by 5 bases, with 14 bases between the two germline ends. The CDR3 runs 14 residues. Germline CDR1 reads MNHNS; CDR2 reads SASEGT. The CDR3 here is CASSGGDGGETQYF. CDR3 bases: TGTGCCAGCAGTGGTGGAGACGGAGGGGAGACCCAGTACTTC.

This clonotype was observed once. A single base separates this from a much larger clone, so it may be a read error. The genes are TRBV28 and TRBJ2-7; D is ambiguous. The CDR3 runs 12 residues. CDR1 is MDHEN, CDR2 SYDVKM, per germline. V lost 6 bases and J 12 bases, leaving 18 bases between the germline ends. The CDR3 nucleotides read TGTGCCAGCAGGTCGGGCTCCACCAGAACGTACTTC. Amino acid sequence: CASRSGSTRTYF.

Notes on this clonotype: In this CDR3 the conserved last residue, phenylalanine or tryptophan, is missing, so a read error is likely. The gene calls are TRBV10-3 and TRBJ2-3, with 13 bases identical to TRBD2. From germline, CDR1 is ENHRY and CDR2 SYGVKD. CDR3 length: 13 residues. This CDR3 is CVTGLAGADTQYL. The CDR3 region has the DNA TGTGTCACTGGACTAGCGGGAGCAGATACGCAGTATTTA.